The sequence of this T cell receptor beta chain was determined in a study of blood T cell repertoires in COVID-19. Trimming left V 2 bases short and J 2 bases short, with 9 bases between. This CDR3 has 14 residues. From germline, CDR1 is LGHDT and CDR2 YNNKEL (reference sequence). Per the original methods: It was from reference gene primer amplification that nucleated cell counts were estimated. Sequencing used immunoSEQ multiplex PCR; TCRdb keeps in-frame clones, though not all of them. Clone size and V and J calls were adopted from that table, with D and trimming inferred from the DNA. The table shows 150,000 or so clones, with over 70% occurring only once.

The TCR comes from a man at least 80 years old with acute or convalescent COVID-19. The chain is built from TRBV3-1 (or the pseudogene TRBV3-2) and TRBJ1-1; D is undetermined. The sample taken for sequencing was peripheral blood. Written as DNA, the CDR3 is TGTGCCAGCAGCCAACTGGCGGGAAACACTGAAGCTTTCTTT. Translation gives CASSQLAGNTEAFF.